Reported below is one TCR beta chain. These data come from a study of blood T cell repertoires in COVID-19. Study-level information: PBMCs, B-cell-depleted T cells, or T cells provided the cDNA or gDNA that made up the material.

The CDR3 consists of 16 residues. The germline gives CDR1 LGHNA, CDR2 YNFKEQ. Trimming removed 4 bases from V and 2 bases from J; junction bases left unmatched: 10. Per the original methods: Reference gene primers were amplified, and this amplification served to estimate nucleated cell counts. Produced via immunoSEQ multiplex PCR; TCRdb's table is partial and in-frame only. D and trimming were read from the DNA, whereas the V and J calls and clone size are those reported in that table. The table includes 95,000 to 150,000 clones, 85% to 90% detected once. This clonotype was obtained from a woman aged 55-69 years with COVID-19, enrolled during active disease. The specimen sequenced was peripheral blood. The chain joins TRBV4-2 to TRBJ1-1; TRBD1 agrees at 7 bases. CDR3 sequence (DNA): TGTGCCAGCAGCCCCCTAAGGACAGGTGCAAACACTGAAGCTTTCTTT. Residues: CASSPLRTGANTEAFF.